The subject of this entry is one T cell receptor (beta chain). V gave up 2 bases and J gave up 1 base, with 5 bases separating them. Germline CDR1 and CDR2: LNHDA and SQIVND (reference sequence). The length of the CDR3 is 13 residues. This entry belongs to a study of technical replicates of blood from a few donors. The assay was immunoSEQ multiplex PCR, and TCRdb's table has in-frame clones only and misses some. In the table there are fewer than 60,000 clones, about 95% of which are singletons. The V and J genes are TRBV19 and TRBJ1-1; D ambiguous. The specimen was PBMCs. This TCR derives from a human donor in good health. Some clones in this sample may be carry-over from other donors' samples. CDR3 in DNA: TGTGCCAGTAGTATACCGGGGAACACTGAAGCTTTCTTT. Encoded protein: CASSIPGNTEAFF.